The sequence of this TCR beta chain was determined in a study of shared clonotypes between healthy human individuals. Study-wide context: CD4 naive and CD4 memory each took three plates per donor, while CD8 naive took two and CD8 memory one.

Study conclusions and caveats: At large depth, rarefaction still showed sorted-subset sequencing to be incomplete.

The CDR3 is made up of 14 amino acids. V dropped 2 bases and J dropped 8 bases, with 16 bases sitting between them. The germline gives CDR1 MGHDK, CDR2 SYGVNS. On this clone: Its antigen remains unknown.

Deep-level settings were used for running the assay. Clones were read by immunoSEQ multiplex PCR, and TCRdb kept only the in-frame ones, dropping some. Of over 1.4 million clones listed, roughly 96% were seen once; the top ten hold roughly 1.2%. The gene calls are TRBV25-1 and TRBJ2-7; D not certain. The sequence was collected from a young man in good health. The sequenced material came from naive CD4+ T cells sorted from blood. Subset of the sample: CD45RA+ positively selected. Written as DNA, the CDR3 is TGTGCCAGCAGTGAAGGTTCTGATCCTTGGAAGCAGTACTTC. Translation: CASSEGSDPWKQYF.